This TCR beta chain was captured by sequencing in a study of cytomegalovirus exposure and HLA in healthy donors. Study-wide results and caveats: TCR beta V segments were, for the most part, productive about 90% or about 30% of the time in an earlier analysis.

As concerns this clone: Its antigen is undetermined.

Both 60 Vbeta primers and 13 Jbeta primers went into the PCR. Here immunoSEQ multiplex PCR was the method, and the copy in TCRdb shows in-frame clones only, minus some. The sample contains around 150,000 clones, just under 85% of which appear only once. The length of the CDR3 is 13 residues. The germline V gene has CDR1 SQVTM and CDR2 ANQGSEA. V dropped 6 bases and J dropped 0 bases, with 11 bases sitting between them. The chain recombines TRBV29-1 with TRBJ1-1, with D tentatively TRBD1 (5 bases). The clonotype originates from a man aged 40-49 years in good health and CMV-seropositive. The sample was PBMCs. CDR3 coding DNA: TGCAGCGTACGAGACAGCATGAACACTGAAGCTTTCTTT. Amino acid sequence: CSVRDSMNTEAFF.